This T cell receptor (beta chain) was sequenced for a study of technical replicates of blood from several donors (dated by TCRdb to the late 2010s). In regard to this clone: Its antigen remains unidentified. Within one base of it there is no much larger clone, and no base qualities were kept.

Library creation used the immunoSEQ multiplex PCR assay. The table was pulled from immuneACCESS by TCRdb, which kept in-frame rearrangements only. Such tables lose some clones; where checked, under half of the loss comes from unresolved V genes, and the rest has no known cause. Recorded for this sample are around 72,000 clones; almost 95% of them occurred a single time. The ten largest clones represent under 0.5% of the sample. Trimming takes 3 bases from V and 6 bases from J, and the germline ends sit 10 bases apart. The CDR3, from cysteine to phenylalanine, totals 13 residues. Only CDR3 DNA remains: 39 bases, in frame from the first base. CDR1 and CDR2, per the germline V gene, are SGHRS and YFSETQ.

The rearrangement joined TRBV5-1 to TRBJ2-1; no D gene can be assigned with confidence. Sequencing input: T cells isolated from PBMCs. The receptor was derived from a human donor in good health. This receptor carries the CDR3 CASSWASINEQFF. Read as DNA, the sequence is TGCGCCAGCAGCTGGGCTTCTATCAATGAGCAGTTCTTC.